A selection of T cell receptor beta chains follows, all from one sample in a study of blood T cell repertoires in COVID-19. Data came from immunoSEQ multiplex PCR; TCRdb stores just in-frame clones and leaves some out. Of some 380,000 clones in the sample, 81% were seen once. The sample was peripheral blood. The receptor set was obtained from a human donor with acute or convalescent COVID-19. The donor label of this sample is uncertain. Both conserved end residues are part of each CDR3. D genes are given only for firm matches. The size entry is marked missing in some rows and otherwise reads once, few, many or a size class.

D gene: NA
V gene: TRBV10-3
clone size: NA
CDR3 length: 15
J gene: TRBJ2-7
CDR3 protein: CAISAPQGVGGEQYF
CDR3 DNA: TGTGCCATCAGTGCCCCCCAGGGTGTGGGCGGCGAGCAGTACTTC

D gene: TRBD2
V gene: TRBV30
clone size: NA
CDR3 length: 14
J gene: TRBJ2-1
CDR3 protein: CAWSDGTSVNEQFF
CDR3 DNA: TGTGCCTGGAGTGACGGGACTAGCGTGAATGAGCAGTTCTTC

D gene: NA
V gene: TRBV3-1/TRBV3-2
clone size: NA
CDR3 length: 16
J gene: TRBJ1-4
CDR3 protein: CASSQERTVGLGKLFF
CDR3 DNA: TGTGCCAGCAGCCAAGAAAGGACAGTTGGGCTTGGAAAACTGTTTTTT

D gene: NA
V gene: TRBV28
clone size: NA
CDR3 length: 15
J gene: TRBJ1-1
CDR3 protein: CASSLFGVMNTEAFF
CDR3 DNA: TGTGCCAGCAGTTTATTCGGGGTTATGAACACTGAAGCTTTCTTT

D gene: NA
V gene: TRBV18
clone size: NA
CDR3 length: 15
J gene: TRBJ1-2
CDR3 protein: CASSPYDSSNYGYTF
CDR3 DNA: TGTGCCAGCTCACCCTATGACAGTTCGAACTATGGCTACACCTTC

D gene: NA
V gene: TRBV30
clone size: NA
CDR3 length: 13
J gene: TRBJ1-5
CDR3 protein: CAWSWGPGQPQHF
CDR3 DNA: TGTGCCTGGAGTTGGGGTCCGGGGCAGCCCCAGCATTTT

D gene: NA
V gene: TRBV5-1
clone size: NA
CDR3 length: 14
J gene: TRBJ1-1
CDR3 protein: CASSIGGANTEAFF
CDR3 DNA: TGCGCCAGCAGCATAGGGGGGGCGAACACTGAAGCTTTCTTT

D gene: NA
V gene: TRBV10-1
clone size: NA
CDR3 length: 15
J gene: TRBJ1-1
CDR3 protein: CASSESREGITEAFF
CDR3 DNA: TGCGCCAGCAGTGAGTCCAGGGAAGGAATCACTGAAGCTTTCTTT

D gene: NA
V gene: TRBV19
clone size: once
CDR3 length: 15
J gene: TRBJ2-1
CDR3 protein: CASAPEGGGRAEQFF
CDR3 DNA: TGTGCCAGTGCCCCGGAGGGGGGGGGCCGCGCTGAGCAGTTCTTC

D gene: TRBD1
V gene: TRBV9
clone size: NA
CDR3 length: 16
J gene: TRBJ1-4
CDR3 protein: CASSVSENRGIEKLFF
CDR3 DNA: TGTGCCAGCAGCGTCTCTGAGAACAGGGGGATAGAAAAACTGTTTTTT

D gene: TRBD1
V gene: TRBV2
clone size: NA
CDR3 length: 14
J gene: TRBJ1-1
CDR3 protein: CASSGQGASTEAFF
CDR3 DNA: TGTGCCAGCAGTGGGCAGGGGGCGTCCACTGAAGCTTTCTTT

D gene: NA
V gene: TRBV5-1
clone size: few
CDR3 length: 12
J gene: TRBJ2-1
CDR3 protein: CASSLTLSEQFF
CDR3 DNA: TGCGCCAGCAGCTTGACCCTTAGTGAGCAGTTCTTC

D gene: TRBD2
V gene: TRBV18
clone size: NA
CDR3 length: 15
J gene: TRBJ2-1
CDR3 protein: CASSLLAGGGNEQFF
CDR3 DNA: TGTGCCAGCTCATTACTAGCGGGGGGAGGCAATGAGCAGTTCTTC

D gene: NA
V gene: TRBV14
clone size: NA
CDR3 length: 16
J gene: TRBJ1-2
CDR3 protein: CASSPYPSEANYGYTF
CDR3 DNA: TGTGCCAGCAGCCCCTATCCCAGCGAAGCTAACTATGGCTACACCTTC

D gene: TRBD1
V gene: TRBV9
clone size: few
CDR3 length: 14
J gene: TRBJ1-3
CDR3 protein: CASSPATGVDTIYF
CDR3 DNA: TGTGCCAGCAGCCCTGCGACAGGGGTGGACACCATATATTTT

D gene: TRBD1
V gene: TRBV7-6
clone size: NA
CDR3 length: 17
J gene: TRBJ1-1
CDR3 protein: CASSSNFGQGAYTEAFF
CDR3 DNA: TGTGCCAGCAGCTCAAATTTTGGGCAGGGGGCATACACTGAAGCTTTCTTT

D gene: NA
V gene: TRBV10-1
clone size: NA
CDR3 length: 15
J gene: TRBJ1-2
CDR3 protein: CASSEAVAGAAGYTF
CDR3 DNA: TGCGCCAGCAGTGAGGCAGTGGCGGGGGCTGCTGGCTACACCTTC

D gene: NA
V gene: TRBV6-1
clone size: once
CDR3 length: 14
J gene: TRBJ2-3
CDR3 protein: CASSEVAGVDTQYF
CDR3 DNA: TGTGCCAGCAGTGAAGTGGCCGGGGTGGATACGCAGTATTTT

D gene: TRBD1
V gene: TRBV28
clone size: few
CDR3 length: 14
J gene: TRBJ1-6
CDR3 protein: CASSSSGGRSPLHF
CDR3 DNA: TGTGCCAGCAGTTCGTCAGGGGGTCGTTCACCCCTCCACTTT

D gene: NA
V gene: TRBV7-9
clone size: NA
CDR3 length: 15
J gene: TRBJ1-2
CDR3 protein: CASSLAPDRFNGYTF
CDR3 DNA: TGTGCCAGCAGCTTAGCACCCGACAGATTCAATGGCTACACCTTC

D gene: NA
V gene: TRBV6-6
clone size: few
CDR3 length: 11
J gene: TRBJ1-4
CDR3 protein: CASLRDEKLFF
CDR3 DNA: TGTGCCAGCCTGCGAGATGAAAAACTGTTTTTT

D gene: NA
V gene: TRBV11-2
clone size: NA
CDR3 length: 13
J gene: TRBJ2-7
CDR3 protein: CASSLGRSYEQYF
CDR3 DNA: TGTGCCAGCAGCTTGGGGCGCTCCTACGAGCAGTACTTC

D gene: NA
V gene: TRBV2
clone size: once
CDR3 length: 14
J gene: TRBJ1-5
CDR3 protein: CASKSGRSNQPQHF
CDR3 DNA: TGTGCCAGCAAGTCAGGTCGGAGCAATCAGCCCCAGCATTTT

D gene: NA
V gene: TRBV6-6
clone size: NA
CDR3 length: 11
J gene: TRBJ1-4
CDR3 protein: CASSGNEKLFF
CDR3 DNA: TGTGCCAGCAGTGGCAATGAAAAACTGTTTTTT

D gene: NA
V gene: TRBV2
clone size: NA
CDR3 length: 14
J gene: TRBJ1-2
CDR3 protein: CASSEAGSNYGYTF
CDR3 DNA: TGTGCCAGCAGTGAAGCGGGCAGTAACTATGGCTACACCTTC

D gene: TRBD2
V gene: TRBV4-2
clone size: few
CDR3 length: 16
J gene: TRBJ2-3
CDR3 protein: CASSQDRGVPTDTQYF
CDR3 DNA: TGTGCCAGCAGCCAAGATCGGGGGGTCCCCACAGATACGCAGTATTTT

D gene: NA
V gene: TRBV6-1
clone size: once
CDR3 length: 18
J gene: TRBJ1-5
CDR3 protein: CASSEWRAGPNSNQPQHF
CDR3 DNA: TGTGCCAGCAGTGAATGGAGGGCCGGGCCGAATAGCAATCAGCCCCAGCATTTT

D gene: NA
V gene: TRBV5-1
clone size: NA
CDR3 length: 15
J gene: TRBJ1-2
CDR3 protein: CASSLAPGDVNGYTF
CDR3 DNA: TGCGCCAGCAGCTTGGCTCCCGGGGATGTGAATGGCTACACCTTC

D gene: TRBD2
V gene: TRBV10-3
clone size: NA
CDR3 length: 12
J gene: TRBJ2-2
CDR3 protein: CAISGGAGELFF
CDR3 DNA: TGTGCCATCAGCGGGGGGGCCGGGGAGCTGTTTTTT

D gene: TRBD2
V gene: TRBV5-4
clone size: NA
CDR3 length: 16
J gene: TRBJ2-7
CDR3 protein: CASSSLGAGRGNEQYF
CDR3 DNA: TGTGCCAGCAGCTCCCTCGGCGCGGGGAGGGGAAACGAGCAGTACTTC

D gene: NA
V gene: TRBV30
clone size: NA
CDR3 length: 13
J gene: TRBJ1-1
CDR3 protein: CAWSVRANTEAFF
CDR3 DNA: TGTGCCTGGAGTGTACGCGCAAACACTGAAGCTTTCTTT

D gene: NA
V gene: TRBV18
clone size: once
CDR3 length: 14
J gene: TRBJ1-1
CDR3 protein: CASSPRTTNTEAFF
CDR3 DNA: TGTGCCAGCTCACCCAGGACAACAAACACTGAAGCTTTCTTT

D gene: NA
V gene: TRBV6-1
clone size: NA
CDR3 length: 14
J gene: TRBJ2-3
CDR3 protein: CASSEPGTWDTQYF
CDR3 DNA: TGTGCCAGCAGTGAACCCGGGACTTGGGATACGCAGTATTTT

D gene: NA
V gene: TRBV5-6
clone size: NA
CDR3 length: 15
J gene: TRBJ1-2
CDR3 protein: CASSLMWGRNYGYTF
CDR3 DNA: TGTGCCAGCAGCTTGATGTGGGGGCGGAACTATGGCTACACCTTC

D gene: NA
V gene: TRBV25-1
clone size: NA
CDR3 length: 13
J gene: TRBJ2-1
CDR3 protein: CASRTGAYNEQFF
CDR3 DNA: TGTGCCAGCAGGACGGGGGCCTACAATGAGCAGTTCTTC

D gene: NA
V gene: TRBV2
clone size: once
CDR3 length: 13
J gene: TRBJ1-1
CDR3 protein: CASSGTRLTEAFF
CDR3 DNA: TGTGCCAGCAGTGGAACTAGGTTAACTGAAGCTTTCTTT

D gene: TRBD2
V gene: TRBV4-1
clone size: NA
CDR3 length: 15
J gene: TRBJ2-5
CDR3 protein: CASSHSGGPRETQYF
CDR3 DNA: TGCGCCAGCAGCCATTCGGGGGGGCCCCGAGAGACCCAGTACTTC

D gene: TRBD1
V gene: TRBV24-1
clone size: once
CDR3 length: 15
J gene: TRBJ2-3
CDR3 protein: CATSPGQAATDTQYF
CDR3 DNA: TGTGCCACCAGTCCGGGACAGGCGGCCACAGATACGCAGTATTTT

D gene: TRBD1
V gene: TRBV5-1
clone size: NA
CDR3 length: 16
J gene: TRBJ1-3
CDR3 protein: CASSRSTGVLGNTIYF
CDR3 DNA: TGCGCCAGCAGCCGCTCGACAGGGGTCCTTGGAAACACCATATATTTT

D gene: NA
V gene: TRBV6-1
clone size: NA
CDR3 length: 15
J gene: TRBJ1-3
CDR3 protein: CASSEVRGIENTIYF
CDR3 DNA: TGTGCCAGCAGTGAAGTTCGGGGGATCGAGAACACCATATATTTT

D gene: NA
V gene: TRBV5-1
clone size: NA
CDR3 length: 14
J gene: TRBJ2-5
CDR3 protein: CASSGDSKAETQYF
CDR3 DNA: TGCGCCAGCAGCGGTGACAGCAAGGCGGAGACCCAGTACTTC

D gene: TRBD1
V gene: TRBV2
clone size: NA
CDR3 length: 16
J gene: TRBJ2-6
CDR3 protein: CASSEDRVRGANVLTF
CDR3 DNA: TGTGCCAGCAGTGAGGACAGGGTGAGGGGGGCCAACGTCCTGACTTTC

D gene: TRBD1
V gene: TRBV2
clone size: NA
CDR3 length: 15
J gene: TRBJ2-1
CDR3 protein: CASSRRTDRDNEQFF
CDR3 DNA: TGTGCCAGCAGTCGACGGACAGACAGGGACAATGAGCAGTTCTTC

D gene: NA
V gene: TRBV27
clone size: NA
CDR3 length: 14
J gene: TRBJ2-4
CDR3 protein: CAGSLGSGENIQYF
CDR3 DNA: TGTGCCGGCAGTCTCGGCTCAGGGGAAAACATTCAGTACTTC

D gene: NA
V gene: TRBV21-1
clone size: NA
CDR3 length: 15
J gene: TRBJ2-2
CDR3 protein: CASPKRRRETGELFF
CDR3 DNA: TGTGCCAGCCCCAAGCGGCGACGGGAGACCGGGGAGCTGTTTTTT

D gene: TRBD2
V gene: TRBV6-1
clone size: NA
CDR3 length: 16
J gene: TRBJ2-3
CDR3 protein: CASSAPLAGGPDTQYF
CDR3 DNA: TGTGCCAGCAGTGCTCCCCTAGCGGGGGGGCCAGATACGCAGTATTTT

D gene: NA
V gene: TRBV9
clone size: NA
CDR3 length: 13
J gene: TRBJ1-1
CDR3 protein: CASSVRTETEAFF
CDR3 DNA: TGTGCCAGCAGCGTAAGGACAGAAACTGAAGCTTTCTTT

D gene: NA
V gene: TRBV4-1
clone size: NA
CDR3 length: 15
J gene: TRBJ1-2
CDR3 protein: CASSQTSGANYGYTF
CDR3 DNA: TGCGCCAGCAGCCAGACTAGTGGGGCTAACTATGGCTACACCTTC

D gene: NA
V gene: TRBV18
clone size: NA
CDR3 length: 14
J gene: TRBJ1-4
CDR3 protein: CASSSTQGRGQLFF
CDR3 DNA: TGTGCCAGCTCATCCACCCAGGGGAGGGGACAACTGTTTTTT

D gene: TRBD1
V gene: TRBV29-1
clone size: few
CDR3 length: 16
J gene: TRBJ2-3
CDR3 protein: CSVEGQGRASTDTQYF
CDR3 DNA: TGCAGCGTTGAGGGACAGGGGCGTGCTAGCACAGATACGCAGTATTTT

D gene: TRBD1
V gene: TRBV9
clone size: NA
CDR3 length: 16
J gene: TRBJ1-4
CDR3 protein: CASSVGHRGGGEKLFF
CDR3 DNA: TGTGCCAGCAGCGTAGGACACAGGGGTGGGGGAGAAAAACTGTTTTTT

D gene: NA
V gene: TRBV7-2
clone size: NA
CDR3 length: 16
J gene: TRBJ2-7
CDR3 protein: CASSLGLLPAADEQYF
CDR3 DNA: TGTGCCAGCAGCTTAGGTCTACTCCCGGCCGCGGACGAGCAGTACTTC